A selection of T cell receptor beta chains follows, all from one sample in a study of response to subunit inactivated influenza vaccine. A single record per CDR3 protein comes from TCRdb applying MiXCR to the RT-PCR reads. The sample lists approximately 290,000 distinct CDR3 sequences; 22% were seen once. The sample here was PBMCs from blood, taken about 20 months after vaccination. Receptor source: a man between 50 and 70 years old who received an inactivated influenza vaccine. Both conserved end residues are part of each CDR3. Size values are once, few and many counts, or a class for expanded clones, and some rows have none.

cdr3_length	v_call	j_call	clone_size	cdr3_aa
15	TRBV20-1	TRBJ1-1	NA	CSAPPWGRKNTEAFF
15	TRBV6-5	TRBJ1-5	few	CASSSRGGFNQPQHF
16	TRBV10-3	TRBJ1-4	NA	CAISRGTGDTLEKLFF
14	TRBV23-1	TRBJ2-2	once	CASSQPHPTGELFF
14	TRBV3-1	TRBJ2-5	NA	CASSQASQGETQYF
14	TRBV7-3	TRBJ1-2	NA	CASSLMGSRYGYTF
14	TRBV5-1	TRBJ2-3	NA	CASSLGTGADTQYF
15	TRBV2	TRBJ1-6	NA	CASSEDRGRASPLHF
14	TRBV25-1	TRBJ2-7	NA	CASSEFRTGGEQYF
13	TRBV12-3/TRBV12-4	TRBJ1-2	NA	CASSIRALAGYTF
16	TRBV12-3/TRBV12-4	TRBJ2-5	NA	CASSLSGTGYQETQYF
13	TRBV20-1	TRBJ2-5	few	CSASRGNQETQYF
15	TRBV10-3	TRBJ1-5	many	CAISVGGISNQPQHF
14	TRBV7-9	TRBJ1-4	few	CASSLAGTPHIVFF
16	TRBV6-2/TRBV6-3	TRBJ2-7	NA	CASRGGSRLADYEQYF